The 4 T cell receptor beta chains below all came from one sample that was sequenced in a study of T cells in Graves' hyperthyroidism and ophthalmopathy (dated by TCRdb to between 2018 and 2021). The library was built by means of multiplex PCR. The sequencing machine was an Illumina HiSeq 2000. Amplification of TCR beta CDR3 regions was carried out from RNA transcripts. A first-round RT-PCR of the TCR CDR3 used the HTBI primer set with the Qiagen OneStep RT-PCR kit. TCRdb cleaned the public reads at Q25 with fastp, built clones with MiXCR and kept in-frame beta chains. A single entry per CDR3 protein holds the most common genes and DNA from its merged rows. Recorded for this sample are more than 550,000 distinct CDR3 sequences; about 45% of them occurred a single time. The top ten clonotypes cover less than 8.5% of the sample. Sequences were obtained from peripheral blood or thyroid tissue (not recorded which). The receptor source for this set is an adult man with Graves' disease, either hyperthyroidism or ophthalmopathy (not recorded which).

A note on this clonotype: The germline gene is not matched at one end of the junction; a read error may be the cause. The rearrangement uses TRBV7-9 and TRBJ1-4; D not certain. The CDR3 extends over 15 amino acids. Germline assignment: CDR1 SEHNR and CDR2 FQNEAQ (reference sequence). The CDR3 sequence is CASSQERVGNEKLFF. CDR3 bases: TGCGCCAGCAGCCAAGAGAGGGTGGGTAATGAAAAACTGTTTTTT.

This clonotype occurred a few times. The chain joins TRBV7-8 to TRBJ1-1, with D tentatively TRBD1 (5 bases). The CDR3 consists of 13 residues. Per the germline V gene, CDR1 is SGHVS and CDR2 is FQNEAQ. Trimming left V 1 base short and J 8 bases short, with 11 bases between. CDR3 residues: CASSLVGGSEAFF. Here the CDR3 DNA reads TGTGCCAGCAGCTTAGTCGGGGGGAGCGAAGCTTTCTTT.

The chain couples TRBV29-1 to TRBJ1-4; perhaps TRBD1 as D (5 bases). Trimming stripped 7 bases from V and 5 bases from J, with 14 bases between. CDR3 size: 13 residues. The germline CDR1 and CDR2 sequences are SQVTM and ANQGSEA. The CDR3 loop reads CSAMERGNEKLFF. The DNA of the CDR3 is TGCAGCGCCATGGAGCGGGGGAATGAAAAACTGTTTTTT.

This clonotype has a single count. J is TRBJ1-3 and V is TRBV29-1, with D possibly TRBD1 on 5 matching bases. Trimming stripped 8 bases from V and 3 bases from J, with 14 bases between. The CDR3 has 13 amino acids. Germline CDR1 is SQVTM and CDR2 is ANQGSEA. The CDR3 DNA reads as TGCAGCTTGGCGGGGACCGGTGGAAACACCATATATTTT. Residues: CSLAGTGGNTIYF.